A selection of T cell receptor beta chains follows, all from one sample in a study of blood T cell repertoires in COVID-19. TCRdb's copy holds only in-frame clones and misses some; the assay was immunoSEQ multiplex PCR. The sample has fewer than 450,000 clones; roughly 91% are singletons. Sequencing was done on a sample of PBMCs or T cells enriched from blood (not recorded which). These receptor sequences come from a woman aged 18 to 35 who had recovered from COVID-19. CDR3s include the opening cysteine and the closing phenylalanine or tryptophan. The D gene is left open where the match is weak. Where a row states a size, it is once, few, many or the class of an expanded clone; other rows omit it.

j_call: TRBJ1-1
d_call: TRBD1
clone_size: .
v_call: TRBV19
cdr3_nt: TGTGCCAGTAGTATCCGGGACAGGGGGCAGGTAGGGAACACTGAAGCTTTCTTT
cdr3_aa: CASSIRDRGQVGNTEAFF

j_call: TRBJ2-5
d_call: TRBD1
clone_size: .
v_call: TRBV6-5
cdr3_nt: TGTGCCAGCAGTTACCGACAGGGTTTAGAGACCCAGTACTTC
cdr3_aa: CASSYRQGLETQYF

j_call: TRBJ1-4
d_call: .
clone_size: .
v_call: TRBV18
cdr3_nt: TGTGCCAGCTCACCGCAGGGTAGGCGTGAAAAACTGTTTTTT
cdr3_aa: CASSPQGRREKLFF

j_call: TRBJ2-7
d_call: TRBD2
clone_size: .
v_call: TRBV6-2/TRBV6-3
cdr3_nt: TGTGCCAGCAGTTACTCATTCGCGACTAGCGGCTCCTACGAGCAGTACTTC
cdr3_aa: CASSYSFATSGSYEQYF

j_call: TRBJ2-7
d_call: .
clone_size: .
v_call: TRBV5-4
cdr3_nt: TGTGCCAGCAACTCCCAGAACGGGAACGAGCAGTACTTC
cdr3_aa: CASNSQNGNEQYF

j_call: TRBJ1-5
d_call: .
clone_size: .
v_call: TRBV30
cdr3_nt: TGTGCCTGCCAGGACACAACTAGCAATCAGCCCCAGCATTTT
cdr3_aa: CACQDTTSNQPQHF

j_call: TRBJ1-5
d_call: TRBD1
clone_size: .
v_call: TRBV6-5
cdr3_nt: TGTGCCAGCAGAGAGACAGGGAGTCAGCCCCAGCATTTT
cdr3_aa: CASRETGSQPQHF

j_call: TRBJ1-2
d_call: .
clone_size: .
v_call: TRBV7-6
cdr3_nt: TGTGCCAGCAGCTTAGGAGGGGGGGACTATGGCTACACCTTC
cdr3_aa: CASSLGGGDYGYTF

j_call: TRBJ2-1
d_call: TRBD1
clone_size: .
v_call: TRBV7-3
cdr3_nt: TGTGCCAGCAGCCAGGGACAGGGGGGGAATGAGCAGTTCTTC
cdr3_aa: CASSQGQGGNEQFF

j_call: TRBJ1-5
d_call: .
clone_size: few
v_call: TRBV19
cdr3_nt: TGTGCCAGTAGTTACCCCCGACAGAGCAATCAGCCCCAGCATTTT
cdr3_aa: CASSYPRQSNQPQHF

j_call: TRBJ2-5
d_call: .
clone_size: .
v_call: TRBV5-1
cdr3_nt: TGCGCCAGCAGCAATACGGGGATGCAAGAGACCCAGTACTTC
cdr3_aa: CASSNTGMQETQYF